Listed below are T cell receptor beta chains from one sample, sequenced in a study of T cell repertoires in cytomegalovirus infection. TCRdb fed the reads into MiXCR, producing one record per CDR3 protein. The profile shows under 250,000 distinct CDR3 sequences, approximately 13% of them singletons. The sequencing sample was made of PBMCs. All receptors derive from a human donor in good health (CMV status not recorded). Some clones in this sample may be carry-over from other donors' samples. CDR3s include the opening cysteine and the closing phenylalanine or tryptophan. Each record gives: V gene, clone size, D gene, J gene, CDR3 DNA, CDR3 protein. D genes are given only for firm matches. Part of the rows lack a size; the others show once, few, many or a class for expanded clones.

TRBV7-2	many	.	TRBJ1-1	TGTGCCAGCAGCTTAGACAGGGACGGATTTGAAGCTTTCTTT	CASSLDRDGFEAFF
TRBV7-2	many	TRBD1	TRBJ1-4	TGTGCCAGCAGCTTTCGGGACAGCCTTGAAAAACTGTTTTTT	CASSFRDSLEKLFF
TRBV29-1	.	TRBD2	TRBJ2-1	TGCAGCGTTGAAAGGGGCGGGAGCTACAATGAGCAGTTCTTC	CSVERGGSYNEQFF
TRBV6-1	many	.	TRBJ2-7	TGTGCCAGCAGTGAAGCCACAGGGTACTACGAGCAGTACTTC	CASSEATGYYEQYF
TRBV28	.	TRBD1	TRBJ2-5	TGTGCCAGCAGTTTATCGACAGGGGCCCAAGAGACCCAGTACTTC	CASSLSTGAQETQYF
TRBV20-1	.	TRBD2	TRBJ2-5	TGCAGTGCTAGAGATGAAGGACTAGCGGGTCTCCAAGAGACCCAGTACTTC	CSARDEGLAGLQETQYF
TRBV20-1	.	TRBD1	TRBJ1-5	TGCAGTGCCTCGACAGGGAACAATCAGCCCCAGCATTTT	CSASTGNNQPQHF
TRBV6-2/TRBV6-3	many	.	TRBJ1-5	TGTGCCAGCAGTAGGGTTCGCAATCAGCCCCAGCATTTT	CASSRVRNQPQHF
TRBV5-1	many	.	TRBJ1-1	TGCGCCAGCAGCTTACAACCCGGGATTGGGCTTACTGAAGCTTTCTTT	CASSLQPGIGLTEAFF
TRBV30	few	TRBD1	TRBJ1-2	TGTGCCTGGAGTATCACAGGGGTGCGCGGCTACACCTTC	CAWSITGVRGYTF
TRBV6-2/TRBV6-3	.	.	TRBJ2-3	TGTGCCAGCAGTTTCGGACAGCCCCCAGATACGCAGTATTTT	CASSFGQPPDTQYF
TRBV7-2	many	TRBD2	TRBJ2-3	TGTGCCAGCAGCTTAGCCCTAGCGGGGGGGCCAAGGACAGATACGCAGTATTTT	CASSLALAGGPRTDTQYF
TRBV2	many	.	TRBJ2-7	TGTGCCAGCAGGGCGCTGATCTCCTACGAGCAGTACTTC	CASRALISYEQYF
TRBV6-2/TRBV6-3	few	.	TRBJ2-1	TGTGCCAGCAGTTCGTTCAGGGGGGGATTATACAATGAGCAGTTCTTC	CASSSFRGGLYNEQFF